The clone carrying this T cell receptor beta chain has more than one count but fewer than ten. What it binds is unknown. This sample was taken from a study of CD8 T cells in ankylosing spondylitis. Study findings and constraints: Some motif variants were previously reported in reactive arthritis synovial fluid and blood. A motif in TCR beta, a set of under ten highly homologous variants, appeared characteristic of ankylosing spondylitis blood.

By quantitative 5'-RACE with molecular barcodes, the TCR beta libraries were made. One entry per CDR3 protein results from TCRdb running MiXCR on the 5' RACE reads. The table lists about 450,000 distinct CDR3 sequences, roughly 27% of them singletons, with 0.89% in the top ten. CDR3 length: 15 residues. V shed 5 bases and J 6 bases; nucleotides not matched to a gene: 5. Sequencing used blood, either unsorted or a sorted T cell fraction (not recorded which). V and J are TRBV12-3 or TRBV12-4 and TRBJ2-1; 12 bases match TRBD2. This TCR was recovered from a male donor with ankylosing spondylitis. The CDR3 DNA follows: TGTGCCAGCAGTCCGACTAGCGGGAGCGGCAATGAGCAGTTCTTC. Its protein is CASSPTSGSGNEQFF.